Listed below are T cell receptor beta chains from one sample, sequenced in a study of blood T cell repertoires in COVID-19. Here immunoSEQ multiplex PCR was the method, and the copy in TCRdb shows in-frame clones only, minus some. There are 35,000 to 45,000 clones in the sample; approximately 80% occur only once, and less than 7% lies in the top ten. Sequencing was done on a sample of peripheral blood. The receptors were sampled from a man between 45 and 60 years old with active COVID-19. The CDR3 runs from the conserved cysteine through the conserved F or W. A D gene is named only where the DNA matches it firmly. Only part of the rows carry a size: once, few, many, or a class if the clone is expanded.

j_call: TRBJ2-6
cdr3_length: 16
clone_size: .
d_call: TRBD2
v_call: TRBV7-2
cdr3_nt: TGTGCCAGCAGCATTGCGGCGGGAGCTGGGGCCAACGTCCTGACTTTC
cdr3_aa: CASSIAAGAGANVLTF

j_call: TRBJ2-3
cdr3_length: 15
clone_size: .
d_call: TRBD2
v_call: TRBV7-3
cdr3_nt: TGTGCCAGCAGCTCCTCGACTAGCGGCACAGATACGCAGTATTTT
cdr3_aa: CASSSSTSGTDTQYF

j_call: TRBJ2-5
cdr3_length: 12
clone_size: .
d_call: .
v_call: TRBV7-9
cdr3_nt: TGTGCCAGCAGCTTAGACAGCCAAACCCAGTACTTC
cdr3_aa: CASSLDSQTQYF

j_call: TRBJ2-7
cdr3_length: 15
clone_size: .
d_call: .
v_call: TRBV5-1
cdr3_nt: TGCGCCAGCAGCTTGGGGGAGTTCGGCTCCTACGAGCAGTACTTC
cdr3_aa: CASSLGEFGSYEQYF

j_call: TRBJ2-7
cdr3_length: 17
clone_size: .
d_call: TRBD1
v_call: TRBV9
cdr3_nt: TGTGCCAGCAGCGTAGGGACAGGGAGCGTTGGGGGTAGAGAGCAGTACTTC
cdr3_aa: CASSVGTGSVGGREQYF

j_call: TRBJ2-5
cdr3_length: 15
clone_size: .
d_call: .
v_call: TRBV4-3
cdr3_nt: TGCGCCAGCAGCCAAGATGGGAGTAGCAGCGAGACCCAGTACTTC
cdr3_aa: CASSQDGSSSETQYF

j_call: TRBJ2-2
cdr3_length: 16
clone_size: .
d_call: TRBD2
v_call: TRBV7-7
cdr3_nt: TGTGCTAGCAGCCCGGGACTAGCGGGTAACACCGGGGAGCTGTTTTTT
cdr3_aa: CASSPGLAGNTGELFF

j_call: TRBJ2-1
cdr3_length: 12
clone_size: .
d_call: .
v_call: TRBV6-2/TRBV6-3
cdr3_nt: TGTGCCAGCAGTTTACGCGAAATTGAGCAGTTCTTC
cdr3_aa: CASSLREIEQFF

j_call: TRBJ2-3
cdr3_length: 12
clone_size: .
d_call: .
v_call: TRBV12-3/TRBV12-4
cdr3_nt: TGTGCCAGCAGTTTAGCGCGGGATACGCAGTATTTT
cdr3_aa: CASSLARDTQYF

j_call: TRBJ2-2
cdr3_length: 16
clone_size: .
d_call: TRBD1
v_call: TRBV3-1/TRBV3-2
cdr3_nt: TGTGCCAGCAGCCAGGGAGACAGGGGGCTCACCGGGGAGCTGTTTTTT
cdr3_aa: CASSQGDRGLTGELFF

j_call: TRBJ1-1
cdr3_length: 16
clone_size: .
d_call: .
v_call: TRBV3-1/TRBV3-2
cdr3_nt: TGTGCCAGCAGCCAGGTAACAGGTGTAATGAACACTGAAGCTTTCTTT
cdr3_aa: CASSQVTGVMNTEAFF

j_call: TRBJ1-4
cdr3_length: 16
clone_size: once
d_call: .
v_call: TRBV6-1
cdr3_nt: TGTGCCAGCAGTGGCCTCGGGGGTACGAGTAATGAAAAACTGTTTTTT
cdr3_aa: CASSGLGGTSNEKLFF

j_call: TRBJ1-6
cdr3_length: 14
clone_size: medium-sized
d_call: .
v_call: TRBV5-1
cdr3_nt: TGCGCCAGCAGCTTGCAGGGTGAGAATTCACCCCTCCACTTT
cdr3_aa: CASSLQGENSPLHF

j_call: TRBJ2-7
cdr3_length: 11
clone_size: .
d_call: .
v_call: TRBV12-3/TRBV12-4
cdr3_nt: TGTGCCAGCAGTTTACGGGACGAGCAGTACTTC
cdr3_aa: CASSLRDEQYF

j_call: TRBJ1-1
cdr3_length: 16
clone_size: .
d_call: .
v_call: TRBV19
cdr3_nt: TGTGCCAGTAGCCGCACCTTCAGGGTTGAGAACACTGAAGCTTTCTTT
cdr3_aa: CASSRTFRVENTEAFF

j_call: TRBJ2-1
cdr3_length: 15
clone_size: .
d_call: TRBD2
v_call: TRBV10-3
cdr3_nt: TGTGCCATCAGTGGGACTAGCGGGGGGAACAATGAGCAGTTCTTC
cdr3_aa: CAISGTSGGNNEQFF

j_call: TRBJ2-6
cdr3_length: 17
clone_size: .
d_call: .
v_call: TRBV4-3
cdr3_nt: TGCGCCAGCAGCCCCGGAGAGTGGAGCTCTGGGGCCAACGTCCTGACTTTC
cdr3_aa: CASSPGEWSSGANVLTF

j_call: TRBJ2-1
cdr3_length: 15
clone_size: .
d_call: TRBD2
v_call: TRBV19
cdr3_nt: TGTGCCAGTAGTATTTTAGCGGGAGATAACAATGAGCAGTTCTTC
cdr3_aa: CASSILAGDNNEQFF

j_call: TRBJ2-7
cdr3_length: 12
clone_size: once
d_call: .
v_call: TRBV30
cdr3_nt: TGTGCCTGGAGTCGCGGGTTCTACGAGCAGTACTTC
cdr3_aa: CAWSRGFYEQYF

j_call: TRBJ2-7
cdr3_length: 13
clone_size: .
d_call: .
v_call: TRBV18
cdr3_nt: TGTGCCAGCTCACCCGCTGCGGGCTACGAGCAGTACTTC
cdr3_aa: CASSPAAGYEQYF

j_call: TRBJ2-1
cdr3_length: 13
clone_size: .
d_call: .
v_call: TRBV12-3/TRBV12-4
cdr3_nt: TGTGCCAGCAGTTACCAGGTCGCGGGTGAGCAGTTCTTC
cdr3_aa: CASSYQVAGEQFF

j_call: TRBJ2-2
cdr3_length: 14
clone_size: .
d_call: TRBD1
v_call: TRBV6-1
cdr3_nt: TGTGCCAGCAGTGACAGGGGGTCAACCGGGGAGCTGTTTTTT
cdr3_aa: CASSDRGSTGELFF

j_call: TRBJ2-1
cdr3_length: 12
clone_size: .
d_call: .
v_call: TRBV5-1
cdr3_nt: TGCGCCAGCAGCTTGCCAGGGAATGAGCAGTTCTTC
cdr3_aa: CASSLPGNEQFF

j_call: TRBJ1-5
cdr3_length: 16
clone_size: few
d_call: .
v_call: TRBV2
cdr3_nt: TGTGCCAGCAGTGCATTAGACATTTATAGCAATCAGCCCCAGCATTTT
cdr3_aa: CASSALDIYSNQPQHF

j_call: TRBJ2-2
cdr3_length: 14
clone_size: .
d_call: TRBD2
v_call: TRBV6-2/TRBV6-3
cdr3_nt: TGTGCCAGCAGTAGGCGGGAGTTCGCCGGGGAGCTGTTTTTT
cdr3_aa: CASSRREFAGELFF

j_call: TRBJ2-5
cdr3_length: 13
clone_size: .
d_call: .
v_call: TRBV12-3/TRBV12-4
cdr3_nt: TGTGCCAGCAGTTTTATCCCAGGGGAGACCCAGTACTTC
cdr3_aa: CASSFIPGETQYF

j_call: TRBJ2-3
cdr3_length: 16
clone_size: once
d_call: .
v_call: TRBV7-9
cdr3_nt: TGTGCCAGCAGCCCGTGGACAGCCCCGAGCACAGATACGCAGTATTTT
cdr3_aa: CASSPWTAPSTDTQYF

j_call: TRBJ2-3
cdr3_length: 13
clone_size: .
d_call: TRBD2
v_call: TRBV18
cdr3_nt: TGTGCCAGTACCCTAGCGGAGCGGGATACGCAGTATTTT
cdr3_aa: CASTLAERDTQYF

j_call: TRBJ1-6
cdr3_length: 13
clone_size: .
d_call: .
v_call: TRBV9
cdr3_nt: TGTGCCAGCAGCGTAGGGGGAGGGGGGGCCCTCCACTTT
cdr3_aa: CASSVGGGGALHF

j_call: TRBJ2-3
cdr3_length: 15
clone_size: .
d_call: TRBD2
v_call: TRBV7-2
cdr3_nt: TGTGCCAGCAGCTTGTCTAGCGGGGGCCGAACTACGCAGTATTTT
cdr3_aa: CASSLSSGGRTTQYF

j_call: TRBJ2-5
cdr3_length: 14
clone_size: .
d_call: .
v_call: TRBV11-3
cdr3_nt: TGTGCCAGCAGCTTCCGAGGGAAGCAAGAGACCCAGTACTTC
cdr3_aa: CASSFRGKQETQYF

j_call: TRBJ2-7
cdr3_length: 13
clone_size: .
d_call: TRBD2
v_call: TRBV28
cdr3_nt: TGTGCCAGCACTGCGGGAGTGAGCTACGAGCAGTACTTC
cdr3_aa: CASTAGVSYEQYF

j_call: TRBJ1-1
cdr3_length: 13
clone_size: .
d_call: .
v_call: TRBV12-3/TRBV12-4
cdr3_nt: TGTGCCAGCAACAAAGGTCCGGGCACTGAAGCTTTCTTT
cdr3_aa: CASNKGPGTEAFF

j_call: TRBJ2-5
cdr3_length: 12
clone_size: .
d_call: .
v_call: TRBV7-9
cdr3_nt: TGTGCCAGCATGCTGGGGGGAGAGACCCAGTACTTC
cdr3_aa: CASMLGGETQYF

j_call: TRBJ2-2
cdr3_length: 14
clone_size: .
d_call: TRBD1
v_call: TRBV28
cdr3_nt: TGTGCCAGCAGTTTCGGACAGGGCACCGGGGAGCTGTTTTTT
cdr3_aa: CASSFGQGTGELFF

j_call: TRBJ1-1
cdr3_length: 14
clone_size: .
d_call: .
v_call: TRBV2
cdr3_nt: TGTGCCAGCATGTATGGGGCCATGAACACTGAAGCTTTCTTT
cdr3_aa: CASMYGAMNTEAFF

j_call: TRBJ1-6
cdr3_length: 13
clone_size: medium-sized
d_call: .
v_call: TRBV19
cdr3_nt: TGTGCCAGTAGTTCATGGGGGGAATCACCCCTCCACTTT
cdr3_aa: CASSSWGESPLHF

j_call: TRBJ1-6
cdr3_length: 15
clone_size: once
d_call: .
v_call: TRBV7-2
cdr3_nt: TGTGCCAGCAGCTTAGGATCGCCAGGGGTCTCACCCCTCCACTTT
cdr3_aa: CASSLGSPGVSPLHF

j_call: TRBJ2-1
cdr3_length: 14
clone_size: once
d_call: .
v_call: TRBV30
cdr3_nt: TGTGCCTGGAGTGGTGGGAGCTCCTACAATGAGCAGTTCTTC
cdr3_aa: CAWSGGSSYNEQFF

j_call: TRBJ2-7
cdr3_length: 13
clone_size: few
d_call: .
v_call: TRBV19
cdr3_nt: TGTGCCAGTAGTGGGTCAGGCCGGCCTGGGCAGTACTTC
cdr3_aa: CASSGSGRPGQYF